A single sample is the source of the 14 T cell receptor beta chains below, sequenced in a study of cytomegalovirus exposure and HLA in healthy donors. This PCR relied on a set of 60 Vbeta primers and 13 Jbeta primers. Clones were read by immunoSEQ multiplex PCR, and TCRdb kept only the in-frame ones, dropping some. The repertoire holds roughly 100,000 clones, with approximately 70% as singletons. Sequenced: PBMCs. These receptors all stem from a boy aged 10-17 years in good health and CMV-seronegative.

The chain employs TRBV28 and TRBJ1-1, with 10 bases aligning to TRBD1. The CDR3 extends over 12 amino acids. Looked up from germline, CDR1 is MDHEN and CDR2 is SYDVKM. For the CDR3, the DNA is TGTGTAACCGGGACAGGGGTCACTGAAGCTTTCTTT. It codes for CVTGTGVTEAFF. Supplemented by reference TRBV28 and TRBJ1-1, the full variable domain reads DVKVTQSSRYLVKRTGEKVFLECVQDMDHENMFWYRQDPGLGLRLIYFSYDVKMKEKGDIPEGYSVSREKKERFSLILESASTNQTSMYLCVTGTGVTEAFFGQGTRLTVV.

The V gene is TRBV27, the J gene TRBJ1-2; D is unclear. The V end was cut by 3 bases, the J end by 0 bases, with 5 bases between. CDR3 length equals 13 residues. Germline V gene sequence: CDR1 MNHEY, CDR2 SMNVEV (reference sequence). The CDR3 nucleotides are TGTGCCAGCAGTTTCCGAGCTAACTATGGCTACACCTTC. Amino acids: CASSFRANYGYTF.

This clone occurred a few times. This rearrangement joins TRBV18 to TRBJ2-7; D possibly corresponds to TRBD1 (5 bases). In germline, CDR1 is KGHSH, CDR2 LQKENI. V lost 0 bases and J lost 4, with 7 bases in between. The CDR3 sequence is 13 residues long. The CDR3 is CASSPPRVYEQYF. The CDR3 DNA reads TGTGCCAGCTCACCACCCAGGGTGTACGAGCAGTACTTC. The whole variable domain, filled in from reference TRBV18 and TRBJ2-7, reads NAGVMQNPRHLVRRRGQEARLRCSPMKGHSHVYWYRQLPEEGLKFMVYLQKENIIDESGMPKERFSAEFPKEGPSILRIQQVVRGDSAAYFCASSPPRVYEQYFGPGTRLTVT.

This chain's CDR3 is CASSRGQHNSPLHF. The CDR3, as DNA: TGCGCCAGCAGCCGCGGACAGCATAATTCACCCCTCCACTTT. The rearrangement links TRBV4-3 to TRBJ1-6; D may be TRBD1 (6 bases). This CDR3 is 14 amino acids long. Germline CDR1 LGHNA, CDR2 YSLEER. The V end was cut by 4 bases, the J end by 5 bases, with 9 bases between.

The chain carries TRBV28 and TRBJ1-5; 11 positions match TRBD1. Germline CDR1 is MDHEN and CDR2 is SYDVKM. The CDR3 runs 14 residues. V shed 5 bases, J shed 5 bases, and the junction held 2 bases outside the gene matches. The CDR3 protein is CASSMGQGDQPQHF. As DNA, the CDR3 is TGTGCCAGCAGTATGGGACAGGGGGATCAGCCCCAGCATTTT.

J is TRBJ2-7 and V is TRBV30; D not certain. Germline CDR1 reads GTSNPN; CDR2 reads SVGIG (reference sequence). Deletions cut 0 bases from V and 3 bases from J, with 15 bases between. This CDR3 has 15 residues. The CDR3 is CAWSVRKSLSYEQYF. CDR3 in DNA: TGTGCCTGGAGTGTACGTAAGAGCTTAAGCTACGAGCAGTACTTC.

V usage is TRBV5-4 and J usage is TRBJ2-1; tentative D call: TRBD2 (7 bases). Germline V gene sequence: CDR1 SGHNT, CDR2 YYREEE (reference sequence). CDR3 length equals 13 residues. With 4 bases removed from V and 9 bases from J, the gap between germline ends came to 14 bases. As DNA, the CDR3 is TGTGCCAGCAGCAGGGGGGGGGTTGGTGAGCAGTTCTTC. Residues: CASSRGGVGEQFF.

The chain employs TRBV20-1 and TRBJ2-1; the D is unclear. V was cut by 4 bases and J by 9 bases, with 7 bases left in between. Germline CDR1 is DFQATT and CDR2 is SNEGSKA (reference sequence). This CDR3 is 10 amino acids long. The CDR3 sequence is CSAMASEQFF. The CDR3 DNA reads TGCAGTGCTATGGCCTCTGAGCAGTTCTTC.

This clone was seen just once. The chain combines TRBV9 with TRBJ2-1; TRBD2 aligns across 11 bases. Losses at the gene ends were 4 bases for V and 8 bases for J; bases not matched to a gene: 8. CDR3 length: 15 amino acids. Germline lookup yields CDR1 SGDLS and CDR2 YYNGEE. In DNA, the CDR3 is TGTGCCAGCAGCCCGATAACTAGCGGGGGTTATGAGCAGTTCTTC. Encoded protein: CASSPITSGGYEQFF. Full variable domain (rest looked up from reference TRBV9 and TRBJ2-1): DSGVTQTPKHLITATGQRVTLRCSPRSGDLSVYWYQQSLDQGLQFLIQYYNGEERAKGNILERFSAQQFPDLHSELNLSSLELGDSALYFCASSPITSGGYEQFFGPGTRLTVL.

The chain uses TRBV28 and TRBJ1-5; tentatively, D is TRBD1 (5 bases). Trimming removed 2 bases at V and 5 bases at J, with 13 bases between. Germline assignment: CDR1 MDHEN and CDR2 SYDVKM. The CDR3 runs 15 residues. The CDR3 DNA sequence: TGTGCCAGCAGTTTACCGTCGGGGGAGTATCAGCCCCAGCATTTT. It yields the protein CASSLPSGEYQPQHF. The full variable domain, its missing parts supplied by reference TRBV28 and TRBJ1-5, is DVKVTQSSRYLVKRTGEKVFLECVQDMDHENMFWYRQDPGLGLRLIYFSYDVKMKEKGDIPEGYSVSREKKERFSLILESASTNQTSMYLCASSLPSGEYQPQHFGDGTRLSIL.

The V and J genes are TRBV27 and TRBJ2-3, with D perhaps TRBD2 (6 bases). V was pared by 5 bases and J by 3 bases, with 12 bases between. The germline gives CDR1 MNHEY, CDR2 SMNVEV (reference sequence). The CDR3 consists of 14 residues. The CDR3 coding sequence is TGTGCCAGCAGTGGGGACTGGGTAACAGATACGCAGTATTTT. Encoded protein: CASSGDWVTDTQYF.

This CDR3 reads CASSPPGQTTDTQYF. The DNA for the CDR3 is TGTGCCAGCTCACCACCCGGACAGACTACAGATACGCAGTATTTT. The V call is TRBV18, the J call TRBJ2-3; TRBD1 might be the D (6 bases). Germline V lookup: CDR1 KGHSH, CDR2 LQKENI. The CDR3 runs to 15 residues. The germline V and J ends were trimmed by 0 bases and 3 bases, with 10 bases remaining between them.

The chain combines TRBV6-5 with TRBJ2-7; possibly TRBD2 for D (5 bases). The germline gives CDR1 MNHEY, CDR2 SVGAGI. The V end was cut by 11 bases, the J end by 1 base, with 15 bases between. This CDR3 has 13 residues. The DNA for the CDR3 is TGTGCCGCGAGTCTTGGAGGTTCCTACGAGCAGTACTTC. Its translation is CAASLGGSYEQYF.

The V call is TRBV28, the J call TRBJ2-3; 8 nucleotides agree with TRBD2. Germline assignment: CDR1 MDHEN and CDR2 SYDVKM. The CDR3 is made up of 17 amino acids. J gave up 2 bases and V 5 bases, and 12 bases lay outside the gene matches. The DNA of the CDR3 is TGTGCCAGCAGTCGTAGGGCCCTTAGCGGGGACACAGATACGCAGTATTTT. As protein: CASSRRALSGDTDTQYF.